Listed below are T cell receptor beta chains from one sample, sequenced in a study of blood T cell repertoires in COVID-19. Assay used: immunoSEQ multiplex PCR; TCRdb lists only in-frame clones, some missing. The sample has about 270,000 clones, roughly nine tenths seen once. The specimen sequenced was peripheral blood. The receptors derive from a man in his forties or fifties with active or convalescent COVID-19. CDR3s include the opening cysteine and the closing phenylalanine or tryptophan. The D gene is left open where the match is weak. Clone size is given for some rows only: seen once, a few or many times, or a class if the clone is expanded.

cdr3_aa cdr3_nt j_call clone_size v_call d_call
CASSYSHMGEDGYTF TGTGCCAGCAGTTACTCGCATATGGGGGAGGACGGCTACACCTTC TRBJ1-2 . TRBV6-5 .
CASSPSKTTGTDTQYF TGCGCCAGCAGCCCCAGCAAGACGACAGGGACAGATACGCAGTATTTT TRBJ2-3 . TRBV5-1 TRBD1
CASSLLASSYEQYF TGTGCCAGCAGCTTACTAGCGAGTTCCTACGAGCAGTACTTC TRBJ2-7 . TRBV11-2 .
CASRSGQGHQPQHF TGTGCCAGCAGGTCGGGACAGGGACATCAGCCCCAGCATTTT TRBJ1-5 . TRBV27 TRBD1
CASSHGEGGRNTEAFF TGTGCCAGCAGCCATGGGGAGGGGGGTCGGAACACTGAAGCTTTCTTT TRBJ1-1 once TRBV4-2 .
CASSRELAATNEQFF TGTGCCAGCAGCCGCGAACTAGCGGCCACCAATGAGCAGTTCTTC TRBJ2-1 . TRBV7-6 TRBD2
CASSLRRGGLHEQFF TGTGCCAGCAGCTTACGGCGGGGGGGTCTGCATGAGCAGTTCTTC TRBJ2-1 . TRBV13 TRBD2
CASSCAESTDTQYF TGTGCCAGCAGCTGCGCGGAGAGCACAGATACGCAGTATTTT TRBJ2-3 . TRBV6-8 .
CASTPRGPLNTF TGTGCCAGCACTCCGAGAGGGCCTCTCAACACCTTC TRBJ1-2 . TRBV6-5 .
CASSYRQGNEKLFF TGTGCCAGCAGCTATAGGCAGGGGAATGAAAAACTGTTTTTT TRBJ1-4 . TRBV5-6 .
CASSPNQETQYF TGTGCCAGCAGCCCCAACCAAGAGACCCAGTACTTC TRBJ2-5 few TRBV3-1/TRBV3-2 .
CASSIAGSYNEQFF TGTGCCAGTAGTATAGCCGGCTCCTACAATGAGCAGTTCTTC TRBJ2-1 . TRBV19 .
CASSPGPEGSNEQFF TGTGCTAGCAGCCCAGGACCAGAGGGATCCAATGAGCAGTTCTTC TRBJ2-1 once TRBV7-7 .
CASSLQPRQTNTEAFF TGTGCCAGCAGCTTGCAACCTCGACAGACGAACACTGAAGCTTTCTTT TRBJ1-1 . TRBV5-5 .
CASSPLDGGSGNTIYF TGTGCCAGCTCACCCCTGGACGGAGGCTCTGGAAACACCATATATTTT TRBJ1-3 . TRBV18 .
CASSPPSPKETQYF TGTGCCAGCTCACCACCGTCCCCTAAAGAGACCCAGTACTTC TRBJ2-5 . TRBV18 .
CASSKSGGRDEQYF TGTGCCAGCAGCAAGTCAGGGGGCCGAGACGAGCAGTACTTC TRBJ2-7 . TRBV5-8 TRBD1
CASSENGQEGEKLFF TGTGCCAGCAGTGAAAATGGGCAGGAGGGTGAAAAACTGTTTTTT TRBJ1-4 . TRBV6-1 .
CACGTGAYNEQFF TGTGCCTGCGGGACAGGCGCGTACAATGAGCAGTTCTTC TRBJ2-1 . TRBV30 TRBD1
CASSPSWTGANNEQFF TGTGCCAGCTCCCCTTCCTGGACAGGGGCCAACAATGAGCAGTTCTTC TRBJ2-1 . TRBV18 TRBD1
CASSGGVVGELFF TGTGCCAGCAGTGGGGGGGTGGTCGGGGAGCTGTTTTTT TRBJ2-2 . TRBV2 .
CASSIGTPNEQFF TGTGCCAGTAGTATTGGGACTCCGAATGAGCAGTTCTTC TRBJ2-1 . TRBV19 .
CASSDREAYEQYF TGTGCCAGTAGCGACAGGGAAGCCTACGAGCAGTACTTC TRBJ2-7 . TRBV19 TRBD1
CASSSGPGTSGLPEQFF TGTGCCAGCAGCTCAGGCCCCGGGACTAGCGGCCTTCCGGAGCAGTTCTTC TRBJ2-1 . TRBV13 TRBD2
CASSSGGSNSPLHF TGCGCCAGCAGCTCGGGAGGGTCGAATTCACCCCTCCACTTT TRBJ1-6 . TRBV5-1 .
CAGALADTEAFF TGTGCCGGAGCCCTTGCGGACACTGAAGCTTTCTTT TRBJ1-1 . TRBV6-5 .
CASSESRGGQFF TGTGCCAGCAGTGAATCTCGGGGGGGACAGTTCTTC TRBJ2-1 . TRBV2 TRBD2
CASSPTSGEKAGELFF TGTGCCAGCAGTCCGACTAGCGGGGAAAAGGCCGGGGAGCTGTTTTTT TRBJ2-2 . TRBV28 TRBD2
CASNRVTDTQYF TGTGCCAGCAACCGGGTCACAGATACGCAGTATTTT TRBJ2-3 . TRBV5-5 .
CASSPDKDTQYF TGTGCCAGCAGCCCCGACAAGGATACGCAGTATTTT TRBJ2-3 . TRBV4-2 .
CASSLTGGPGELFF TGTGCCAGCAGCCTAACGGGGGGGCCCGGGGAGCTGTTTTTT TRBJ2-2 . TRBV3-1/TRBV3-2 TRBD2
CASSLQGTGELFF TGTGCCAGCAGTCTGCAGGGCACCGGGGAGCTGTTTTTT TRBJ2-2 . TRBV12-3/TRBV12-4 .
CTSSQRLAGQYNEQFF TGCACCAGCAGCCAAAGACTAGCGGGGCAATACAATGAGCAGTTCTTC TRBJ2-1 once TRBV1 .